The 20 T cell receptor beta chains below were found in one sample sequenced in a study of blood T cell repertoires in COVID-19 (dated by TCRdb to the early 2020s). Preparation of the library involved the immunoSEQ multiplex PCR assay. Here the immuneACCESS table is served through TCRdb, limited to in-frame sequences with V and J called. Missing clones are a known gap in these copies; in checked studies unresolved V genes cover under half, and the rest lacks a known reason. Within this sample are about 270,000 clones, with about nine tenths of them counted one time only. Of the sample, around 16% is held by the ten largest clones. The sequenced sample was PBMCs or T cells enriched from blood (not recorded which). The receptor set was obtained from a man between 18 and 29 years old who had recovered from COVID-19.

This clone came up once. This rearrangement joins TRBV6-5 to TRBJ1-3, with unresolved D. Germline V gene data show CDR1 as MNHEY and CDR2 as SVGAGI. The V end was cut by 0 bases, the J end by 0 bases, with 6 bases between. The CDR3 has 15 residues. The CDR3 region has the DNA TGTGCCAGCAGTTACTCGGCGGACTCTGGAAACACCATATATTTT. Translated, it gives CASSYSADSGNTIYF.

The chain couples TRBV10-2 to TRBJ2-7; 9 nucleotides line up with TRBD1. The CDR3 is 17 residues long. The junction had 20 bases not matched to a gene; V was cut back by 8 bases and J by 6 bases. CDR1 is WSHSY, CDR2 SAAADI, per germline. The CDR3 protein is CASLTGPGTGHRSEQYF. Here the CDR3 DNA reads TGCGCCAGCTTGACGGGTCCCGGGACAGGGCATAGGAGCGAGCAGTACTTC.

V usage is TRBV2 and J usage is TRBJ2-1; TRBD2 matches 8 bases. Germline CDR1 and CDR2: SNHLY and FYNNEI. The CDR3 loop spans 15 amino acids. V dropped 8 bases and J dropped 4; count of bases not matched to a gene: 10. The CDR3 DNA reads as TGTGCCAGCGCTACCGTGGCTAGCGGGTACAATGAGCAGTTCTTC. It yields the protein CASATVASGYNEQFF. Full variable domain (rest looked up from reference TRBV2 and TRBJ2-1): EPEVTQTPSHQVTQMGQEVILRCVPISNHLYFYWYRQILGQKVEFLVSFYNNEISEKSEIFDDQFSVERPDGSNFTLKIRSTKLEDSAMYFCASATVASGYNEQFFGPGTRLTVL.

CDR3 sequence (DNA): TGTGCCTGGAGTGCGGGAGGGAATTCACCCCTCCACTTT. As protein: CAWSAGGNSPLHF. The gene calls are TRBV30 and TRBJ1-6; D unclear. Trimming took off 1 base at V and 7 bases at J, with 8 bases between the two ends. The CDR3 has 13 residues. Looked up from germline, CDR1 is GTSNPN and CDR2 is SVGIG (reference sequence).

The DNA of the CDR3 is TGTGCCAGCAGCCCCTTAGGGGGCCTATATAATTCACCCCTCCACTTT. Translating gives CASSPLGGLYNSPLHF. The chain couples TRBV7-2 to TRBJ1-6; 7 bases fit TRBD1. Looked up from germline, CDR1 is SGHTA and CDR2 is FQGNSA. V dropped 5 bases and J dropped 4; count of bases not matched to a gene: 8. This CDR3 has 16 amino acids.

The chain links TRBV6-1 to TRBJ1-1; D remains unclear. Germline CDR1 MNHNS, CDR2 SASEGT. The V end lost 1 base, the J end lost 1 base, and 10 bases lay between the germline ends. CDR3 size: 15 residues. The CDR3 loop is CASSEGEIPNTEAFF. DNA of the CDR3: TGTGCCAGCAGTGAAGGGGAGATACCGAACACTGAAGCTTTCTTT.

This chain uses TRBV6-1 with TRBJ2-7; 9 nucleotides match TRBD1. This CDR3 comprises 15 residues. V was clipped by 0 bases and J by 6 bases; unmatched bases: 6. Germline CDR1 and CDR2: MNHNS and SASEGT. CDR3: CASSEAGTGISEQYF. CDR3 sequence (DNA): TGTGCCAGCAGTGAAGCCGGGACAGGGATTAGCGAGCAGTACTTC.

CDR3 DNA sequence: TGTGCCAGCAGCCAATTTACCACCGGGACTAGCGGGTTGAAGCAGTACTTC. It translates to CASSQFTTGTSGLKQYF. This rearrangement joins TRBV28 to TRBJ2-7; 12 bases map to TRBD2. From germline, CDR1 is MDHEN and CDR2 SYDVKM. This CDR3 has 17 amino acids. V lost 6 bases to trimming and J lost 8 bases; unmatched junction nucleotides: 17.

V and J are TRBV7-9 and TRBJ2-7; tentatively, D is TRBD2 (6 bases). This CDR3 is 13 amino acids long. The V end lost 2 bases, the J end lost 6 bases, and 11 bases lay between the germline ends. CDR1 and CDR2 from the germline V gene are SEHNR and FQNEAQ (reference sequence). CDR3 in DNA: TGTGCCAGCAGCTTAACGGAGGGACTCGAGCAGTACTTC. Its protein is CASSLTEGLEQYF.

V usage is TRBV18 and J usage is TRBJ2-7, with D perhaps matching TRBD2 (5 bases). Trimming pared 3 bases from V and 4 bases from J, leaving 13 bases between. Germline V lookup: CDR1 KGHSH, CDR2 LQKENI. CDR3 length equals 14 residues. The CDR3 DNA reads as TGTGCCAGCTCACCCCCCAACCGGGGTTACGAGCAGTACTTC. This sequence encodes CASSPPNRGYEQYF. Together with reference TRBV18 and TRBJ2-7, the CDR3 gives the full variable domain: NAGVMQNPRHLVRRRGQEARLRCSPMKGHSHVYWYRQLPEEGLKFMVYLQKENIIDESGMPKERFSAEFPKEGPSILRIQQVVRGDSAAYFCASSPPNRGYEQYFGPGTRLTVT.

The chain combines TRBV10-1 with TRBJ2-2, with TRBD2 matching 7 bases. The CDR3 extends over 15 amino acids. The ends lost 1 base at V and 6 bases at J; junction bases unmatched: 5. The germline gives CDR1 WNHNN, CDR2 SYGVQD (reference sequence). The CDR3 protein is CASSELRGVAGELFF. CDR3 coding DNA: TGCGCCAGCAGTGAGTTACGGGGGGTCGCCGGGGAGCTGTTTTTT.

This clone occurred a few times. The chain has TRBV12-3 or TRBV12-4 and TRBJ2-1; possible D gene TRBD2, 6 bases. V lost 8 bases, J lost 3 bases, and 11 bases lay in between. The CDR3 sequence is 13 residues long. The CDR3 region is CASRTEGYNEQFF. The CDR3 DNA is TGTGCCAGCCGGACGGAGGGCTACAATGAGCAGTTCTTC.

The chain carries TRBV27 and TRBJ2-7; 12 nucleotides agree with TRBD2. Germline V gene lookup returns CDR1 MNHEY and CDR2 SMNVEV (reference sequence). Trimming took 4 bases from V and 4 from J; bases not matched to a gene: 8. The CDR3 has 16 amino acids. CDR3 in DNA: TGTGCCAGCAGTTCACGCAGACTAGCGGGAGTGTACGAGCAGTACTTC. Translated: CASSSRRLAGVYEQYF.

This chain uses TRBV2 with TRBJ2-2; 13 positions agree with TRBD2. Per the germline V gene, CDR1 is SNHLY and CDR2 is FYNNEI. This CDR3 spans 18 amino acids. V shed 2 bases, J shed 0 bases, and the junction held 3 bases outside the gene matches. CDR3 coding DNA: TGTGCCAGCAGTGAACCCACTAGCGGGAGGGCGAACACCGGGGAGCTGTTTTTT. This gives the protein CASSEPTSGRANTGELFF. The full variable domain, in which reference TRBV2 and TRBJ2-2 provide the parts outside the CDR3, is EPEVTQTPSHQVTQMGQEVILRCVPISNHLYFYWYRQILGQKVEFLVSFYNNEISEKSEIFDDQFSVERPDGSNFTLKIRSTKLEDSAMYFCASSEPTSGRANTGELFFGEGSRLTVL.

This chain joins TRBV6-5 and TRBJ2-1; possibly TRBD2 for D (6 bases). The CDR3 consists of 14 residues. CDR1 and CDR2 (germline): MNHEY, SVGAGI. Trimming left V 7 bases short and J 5 bases short, with 15 bases between. The CDR3 DNA reads TGTGCCAGCACCCCCGGGACTGCAAACAATGAGCAGTTCTTC. It codes for CASTPGTANNEQFF.

A single count supports this clone. The chain combines TRBV5-4 with TRBJ2-7, with TRBD1 matching over 8 bases. The CDR3 runs to 15 residues. Germline CDR1 is SGHNT and CDR2 is YYREEE (reference sequence). V lost 1 base, J lost 2 bases, and 5 bases stayed unmatched. The CDR3 loop is CASSLMTRGPYEQYF. In DNA, the CDR3 is TGTGCCAGCAGCTTGATGACCAGGGGGCCCTACGAGCAGTACTTC. Full variable domain (remainder filled in from reference TRBV5-4 and TRBJ2-7): ETGVTQSPTHLIKTRGQQVTLRCSSQSGHNTVSWYQQALGQGPQFIFQYYREEENGRGNFPPRFSGLQFPNYSSELNVNALELDDSALYLCASSLMTRGPYEQYFGPGTRLTVT.

The rearrangement uses TRBV6-5 and TRBJ1-1; no reliable D call. Germline V lookup: CDR1 MNHEY, CDR2 SVGAGI. This CDR3 contains 13 residues. Between the trimmed V and J ends, which lost 6 bases and 0 bases, there was a span of 8 bases. CDR3 protein: CASRLRVNTEAFF. The CDR3 bases are TGTGCCAGCAGGCTACGGGTGAACACTGAAGCTTTCTTT.

This chain joins TRBV2 and TRBJ2-7; possibly TRBD1 for D (5 bases). Per the germline V gene, CDR1 is SNHLY and CDR2 is FYNNEI. The CDR3 has 13 residues. V lost 6 bases and J 6 bases, leaving 15 bases between the germline ends. CDR3 in DNA: TGTGCCAGCAGACCACCGACAGTGCCCGAGCAGTACTTC. Its protein product is CASRPPTVPEQYF.

The DNA of the CDR3 is TGTGCCAGCAGTCTTACAGGGACCTCGGGAGATACGCAGTATTTT. Translation gives CASSLTGTSGDTQYF. V and J are TRBV7-3 and TRBJ2-3; a possible D gene is TRBD1 (6 bases). The V gene's germline CDR1 is SGHTA and CDR2 FQGTGA. V was pared by 6 bases and J by 5 bases, with 18 bases between. The CDR3 extends over 15 amino acids. The whole variable domain, filled in from reference TRBV7-3 and TRBJ2-3, reads GAGVSQTPSNKVTEKGKYVELRCDPISGHTALYWYRQSLGQGPEFLIYFQGTGAADDSGLPNDRFFAVRPEGSVSTLKIQRTERGDSAVYLCASSLTGTSGDTQYFGPGTRLTVL.

V gene TRBV21-1 combines with J gene TRBJ1-2; the table's D call, TRBD1, has no DNA check behind it. TRBV21-1 corresponds to a pseudogene. There are 18 residues in the CDR3. CDR3 nucleotides: TGTGCCAGCAGCACGGATCCGGGACAGGGGTCGCTTAACTATGGCTACACCTTC. Its translation is CASSTDPGQGSLNYGYTF.